These 10 T cell receptor beta chains came from one sample sequenced in a study of T cells after yellow fever vaccination. TCRdb itself ran the 5' RACE reads through MiXCR, one entry per CDR3 protein. This table holds some 320,000 distinct CDR3 sequences, roughly 3.9% found once. The material was PBMCs, obtained 5 days after the yellow fever booster vaccination. These receptors were taken from a man aged 18 to 30 who received the YFV17D yellow fever vaccine.

A few counts support this clonotype. The gene calls are TRBV5-4 and TRBJ2-7; D may match TRBD1 or TRBD2 (5 bases each). The germline V gene has CDR1 SGHNT and CDR2 YYREEE (reference sequence). The V gene lost 4 bases and the J gene lost 0 bases, with 17 bases spanning the gap. There are 16 residues in the CDR3. The CDR3 loop is CASSPKGTGHSYEQYF. The CDR3 DNA reads TGTGCCAGCAGCCCAAAGGGTACGGGGCACTCCTACGAGCAGTACTTC.

The table lists this clonotype with many counts. The chain couples TRBV20-1 to TRBJ2-7; TRBD1 might be the D (6 bases). Germline assignment: CDR1 DFQATT and CDR2 SNEGSKA (reference sequence). V was clipped by 3 bases and J by 3 bases, with 18 bases between them. The CDR3 covers 15 residues. This CDR3 reads CSASTGTMLGYEQYF. The CDR3 coding sequence is TGCAGTGCTAGTACCGGGACAATGTTGGGCTACGAGCAGTACTTC.

The chain employs TRBV20-1 and TRBJ2-3; 14 nucleotides agree with TRBD2. Germline CDR1 reads DFQATT; CDR2 reads SNEGSKA (reference sequence). V was clipped by 1 base and J by 6 bases; unmatched bases: 12. CDR3 length: 18 amino acids. CDR3 nucleotide sequence: TGCAGTGCTAGAGTGGGGGGGACTAGCGGGAGCCACAGGGATACGCAGTATTTT. Protein sequence: CSARVGGTSGSHRDTQYF.

This chain connects TRBV20-1 to TRBJ2-3; D unclear. V shed 6 bases and J shed 5 bases, with 9 bases lying between them. CDR1 DFQATT and CDR2 SNEGSKA come from the germline V gene (reference sequence). This CDR3 contains 11 residues. CDR3 coding DNA: TGCAGTGCATTCCTGGGAGATACGCAGTATTTT. Translated, it gives CSAFLGDTQYF.

This clonotype was recorded at least ten times. The gene calls are TRBV2 and TRBJ2-3; 11 nucleotides agree with TRBD2. The CDR3 spans 16 residues. Germline V lookup: CDR1 SNHLY, CDR2 FYNNEI. Trimming at V came to 6 bases and at J to 6 bases, leaving 11 bases not matched to a gene. For the CDR3, the DNA is TGTGCCAGCAGGTTCACCCTAGCGGGGGGCCCCGATACGCAGTATTTT. It codes for CASRFTLAGGPDTQYF. The complete variable domain, with remaining parts taken from reference TRBV2 and TRBJ2-3, reads EPEVTQTPSHQVTQMGQEVILRCVPISNHLYFYWYRQILGQKVEFLVSFYNNEISEKSEIFDDQFSVERPDGSNFTLKIRSTKLEDSAMYFCASRFTLAGGPDTQYFGPGTRLTVL.

This clonotype was seen repeatedly, ten times or more. V usage is TRBV5-1 and J usage is TRBJ1-2, with unresolved D. CDR3 length: 15 residues. V was clipped by 0 bases and J by 7 bases, with 16 bases between them. From germline, CDR1 is SGHRS and CDR2 YFSETQ. The CDR3 coding sequence is TGCGCCAGCAGCTTGGAGACCCCGTCGGCTGGTGGCTACACCTTC. This translates into CASSLETPSAGGYTF.

This clonotype showed up many times. This chain joins TRBV5-1 and TRBJ2-2; D might be TRBD1 or TRBD2, each matching 6 bases. Trimming removed 4 bases from V and 0 bases from J, with 13 bases in between. Germline V gene lookup returns CDR1 SGHRS and CDR2 YFSETQ. This CDR3 spans 16 amino acids. CDR3 nucleotide sequence: TGCGCCAGCAGCACAGATGGGGGGCCGAACACCGGGGAGCTGTTTTTT. The encoded protein is CASSTDGGPNTGELFF.

The CDR3 bases are TGCGCCAGCGATGCGGGGGGAAGCACAGATACGCAGTATTTT. Translated: CASDAGGSTDTQYF. The genes are TRBV10-2 and TRBJ2-3; TRBD2 aligns across 8 bases. Germline V gene lookup returns CDR1 WSHSY and CDR2 SAAADI. V shed 8 bases, J shed 0 bases, and the junction held 4 bases outside the gene matches. CDR3 length: 14 residues.

This clonotype has a single count. One base away lies a much larger clone, so this may be a sequencing read error. The chain employs TRBV7-2 and TRBJ2-3; tentatively, D is TRBD1 or TRBD2 (6 bases each). Germline V gene data show CDR1 as SGHTA and CDR2 as FQGNSA. V was clipped by 5 bases and J by 5 bases, with 14 bases between them. CDR3 length equals 14 residues. CDR3 sequence: CASSISGGGDTQYF. As DNA, the CDR3 is TGTGCCAGCAGCATTTCCGGGGGCGGAGATACGCAGTATTTT.

The V gene is TRBV27, the J gene TRBJ1-2, with D maybe TRBD1 (5 bases). CDR1 MNHEY and CDR2 SMNVEV come from the germline V gene (reference sequence). CDR3 length: 14 residues. V lost 3 bases to trimming and J lost 9 bases, with 17 bases between them. The CDR3 DNA reads TGTGCCAGCAGTTTCGGGGGAGCCCATTATAGCTACACCTTC. Amino acid sequence: CASSFGGAHYSYTF.